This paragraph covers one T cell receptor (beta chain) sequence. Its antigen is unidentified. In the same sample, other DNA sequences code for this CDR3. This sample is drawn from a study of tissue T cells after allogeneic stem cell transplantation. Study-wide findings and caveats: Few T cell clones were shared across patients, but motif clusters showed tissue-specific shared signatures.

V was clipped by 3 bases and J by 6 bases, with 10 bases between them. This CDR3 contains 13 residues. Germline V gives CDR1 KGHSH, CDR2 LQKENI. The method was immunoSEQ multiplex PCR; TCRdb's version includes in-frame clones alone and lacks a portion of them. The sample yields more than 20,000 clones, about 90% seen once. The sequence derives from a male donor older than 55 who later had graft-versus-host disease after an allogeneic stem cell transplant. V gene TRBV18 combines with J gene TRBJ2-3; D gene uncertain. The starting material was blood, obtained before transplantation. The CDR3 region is CASSPQSTDTQYF. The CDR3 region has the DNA TGTGCCAGCTCACCCCAGTCCACGGATACGCAGTATTTT.